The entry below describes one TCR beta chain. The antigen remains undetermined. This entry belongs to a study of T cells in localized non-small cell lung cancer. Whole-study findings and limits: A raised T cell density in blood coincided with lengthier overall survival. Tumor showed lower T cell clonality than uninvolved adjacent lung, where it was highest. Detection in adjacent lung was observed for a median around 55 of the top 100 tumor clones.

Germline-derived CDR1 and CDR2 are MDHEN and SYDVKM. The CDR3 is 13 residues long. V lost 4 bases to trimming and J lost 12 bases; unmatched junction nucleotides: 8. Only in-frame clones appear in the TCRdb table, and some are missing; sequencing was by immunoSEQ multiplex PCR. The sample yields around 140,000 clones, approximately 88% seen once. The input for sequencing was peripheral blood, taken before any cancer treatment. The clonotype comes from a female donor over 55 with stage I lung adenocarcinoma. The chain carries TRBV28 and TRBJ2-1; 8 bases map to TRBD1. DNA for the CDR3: TGTGCCAGCAGTTCACTCGACAGGGGTGGGCAGTTCTTC. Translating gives CASSSLDRGGQFF.